The clone carrying this TCR beta chain appeared many times. Its antigen is unknown. The sample originates from a study of T-cell memory formation after mild COVID-19. General study findings and limits: Chiefly within CM and EM were the contracting CD4+ clones; CD8+ ones were within EMRA. From day 15 to 85, contracting clones were balanced between CD4 and CD8, whereas later expanders leaned toward CD4+.

5'RACE, which relied on constant-segment primers, yielded TCR alpha and TCR beta cDNA libraries carrying sample barcodes and UMIs. Via MiXCR, TCRdb re-called the 5' RACE reads, giving one row per CDR3 protein. This table holds 100,000 to 150,000 distinct CDR3 sequences, about 6% found once. Trimming took off 5 bases at V and 4 bases at J, with 6 bases between the two ends. This CDR3 comprises 12 residues. Germline V gene sequence: CDR1 SGHTA, CDR2 FQGNSA. The sequenced material came from PBMCs or a T cell subset sorted from them (not recorded which). The TCR sequence derives from an adult woman who had mild COVID-19 (a few samples of this study predate the infection). Cell type and time point are not known. This chain uses TRBV7-2 with TRBJ1-5; D is unclear. The CDR3: CASSPLNQPQHF. The DNA for the CDR3 is TGTGCCAGCAGCCCTTTAAATCAGCCCCAGCATTTT.